The clone carrying this TCR beta chain was detected only once. No antigen is known for it. This sample was taken from a study of cytomegalovirus exposure and HLA in healthy donors. The wider study: Roughly 80 million unique TCRs from HLA-typed donors made up an early data release.

Researchers ran the PCR with 60 Vbeta and 13 Jbeta primers. Here immunoSEQ multiplex PCR was the method, and the copy in TCRdb shows in-frame clones only, minus some. The table shows approximately 100,000 clones, with around 80% occurring only once. Trimming stripped 6 bases from V and 9 bases from J, with 11 bases between. The CDR3 is 11 residues long. Germline V gene sequence: CDR1 MNHNS, CDR2 SASEGT. Findings of the study overall: Of the V segments, some could not be distinguished, including TRBV6-2 and TRBV6-3, and were excluded.

The V and J genes are TRBV6-1 and TRBJ1-2; D is uncertain. This TCR was recovered from a woman aged 45-65 years in good health and CMV-seropositive. Material: PBMCs. The CDR3 loop reads CASSFGRSYTF. The DNA for the CDR3 is TGTGCCAGCAGCTTTGGGCGTAGCTACACCTTC.